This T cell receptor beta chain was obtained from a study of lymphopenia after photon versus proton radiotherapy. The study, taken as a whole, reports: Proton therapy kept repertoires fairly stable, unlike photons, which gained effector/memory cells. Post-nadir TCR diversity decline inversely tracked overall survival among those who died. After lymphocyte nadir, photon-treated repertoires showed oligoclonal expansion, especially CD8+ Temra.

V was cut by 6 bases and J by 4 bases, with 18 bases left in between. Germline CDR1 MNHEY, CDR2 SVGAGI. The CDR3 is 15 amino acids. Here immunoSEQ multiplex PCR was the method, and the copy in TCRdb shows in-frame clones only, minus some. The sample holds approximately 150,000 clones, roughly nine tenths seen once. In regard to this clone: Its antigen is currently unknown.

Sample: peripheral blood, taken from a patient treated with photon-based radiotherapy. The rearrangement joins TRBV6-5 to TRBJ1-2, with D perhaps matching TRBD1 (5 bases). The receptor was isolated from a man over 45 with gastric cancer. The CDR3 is CASSKTRGVGYGYTF. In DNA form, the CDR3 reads TGTGCCAGCAGCAAAACTCGAGGGGTAGGCTATGGCTACACCTTC.